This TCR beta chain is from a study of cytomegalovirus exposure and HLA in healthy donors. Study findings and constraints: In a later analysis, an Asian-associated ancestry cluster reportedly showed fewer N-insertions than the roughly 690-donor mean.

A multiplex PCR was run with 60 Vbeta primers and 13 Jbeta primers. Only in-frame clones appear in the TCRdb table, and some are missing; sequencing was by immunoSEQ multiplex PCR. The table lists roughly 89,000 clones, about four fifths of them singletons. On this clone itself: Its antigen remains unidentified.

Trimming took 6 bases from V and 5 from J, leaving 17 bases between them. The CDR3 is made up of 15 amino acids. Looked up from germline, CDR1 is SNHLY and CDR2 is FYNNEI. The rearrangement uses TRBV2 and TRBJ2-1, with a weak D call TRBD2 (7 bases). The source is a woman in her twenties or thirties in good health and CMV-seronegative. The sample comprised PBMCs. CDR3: CASRRGGRLNNEQFF. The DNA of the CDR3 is TGTGCCAGCAGAAGGGGGGGACGCCTTAACAATGAGCAGTTCTTC.